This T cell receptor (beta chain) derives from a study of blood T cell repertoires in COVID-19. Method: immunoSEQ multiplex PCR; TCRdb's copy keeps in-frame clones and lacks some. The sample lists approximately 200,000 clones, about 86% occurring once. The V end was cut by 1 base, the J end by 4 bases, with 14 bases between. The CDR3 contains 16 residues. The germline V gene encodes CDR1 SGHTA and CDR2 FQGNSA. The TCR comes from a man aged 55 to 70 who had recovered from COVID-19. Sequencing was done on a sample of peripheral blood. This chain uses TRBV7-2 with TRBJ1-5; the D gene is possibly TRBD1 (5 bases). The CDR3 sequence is CASSLVGPGLNQPQHF. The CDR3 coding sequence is TGTGCCAGCAGCTTAGTGGGGCCAGGACTAAATCAGCCCCAGCATTTT.